The 20 T cell receptor beta chains in this list originate from one sample, sequenced in a study of CD8 T cells in ankylosing spondylitis. TCRdb recomputed calls from the 5' RACE reads with MiXCR, one row per CDR3 protein. The sample lists approximately 300,000 distinct CDR3 sequences; roughly 20% were seen once. The specimen was blood, either unsorted or a sorted T cell fraction (not recorded which). The receptors here all came from a male donor with ankylosing spondylitis or in good health (not recorded which).

This clonotype was detected only a few times. This sequence joins TRBV27 and TRBJ2-7; TRBD2 matches 7 bases. The CDR3 loop spans 14 amino acids. The V and J ends lost 2 bases and 3 bases, in that order; junction bases with no gene match: 4. Germline V CDR1 and CDR2: MNHEY, SMNVEV (reference sequence). CDR3 coding DNA: TGTGCCAGCAGTTTAAGCGGGGTAGGCTACGAGCAGTACGTC. As protein: CASSLSGVGYEQYV.

This rearrangement joins TRBV3-1 to TRBJ2-1, with D possibly matching TRBD1 (6 bases). From germline, CDR1 is LGHDT and CDR2 YNNKEL (reference sequence). The CDR3 length is 15 residues. Trimming removed 6 bases at V and 2 bases at J, with 14 bases between. CDR3 sequence: CASRPGVQPYNEQFF. CDR3 DNA: TGTGCCAGCAGACCAGGGGTGCAACCCTACAATGAGCAGTTCTTC.

The chain employs TRBV5-1 and TRBJ2-7; TRBD2 aligns across 7 bases. This CDR3 has 14 residues. Germline CDR1 SGHRS, CDR2 YFSETQ. J lost 7 bases, V lost 5 bases, and 12 bases had no gene match. CDR3 residues: CASRPFGGSGEQYV. CDR3 in DNA: TGCGCCAGCAGGCCGTTTGGCGGGAGCGGGGAGCAGTACGTC.

The chain links TRBV12-3 or TRBV12-4 to TRBJ2-7, with 7 bases fitting TRBD2. There are 13 residues in the CDR3. Unmatched junction bases numbered 1, after V lost 2 bases and J lost 3 bases. The CDR3 here is CASSLSGIYEQYV. The CDR3 DNA is TGTGCCAGCAGTTTAAGCGGGATCTACGAGCAGTACGTC.

A remark on this clonotype: At one boundary the junction diverges from the germline segment, which might be a read error. DNA of the CDR3: TGTACCAGCAGTTACGTTACAGGGGTGAAGTCTGGGGCCAACGTCCTGACTTTC. It specifies CTSSYVTGVKSGANVLTF. The rearrangement joins TRBV6-5 to TRBJ2-6, with 7 bases that match TRBD1. This CDR3 is 18 amino acids long. The germline gives CDR1 MNHEY, CDR2 SVGAGI.

This clonotype was counted a few times. The chain is built from TRBV20-1 and TRBJ1-5; 8 bases map to TRBD1. V lost 3 bases and J lost 2; bases outside the gene matches: 6. CDR1 DFQATT and CDR2 SNEGSKA come from the germline V gene (reference sequence). The CDR3 covers 15 residues. The CDR3 spells CSASTPGQGNQPQHF. In DNA, the CDR3 is TGCAGTGCTAGTACTCCGGGACAGGGCAATCAGCCCCAGCATTTT.

The rearrangement links TRBV5-1 to TRBJ1-1; 9 bases line up with TRBD1. Germline-derived CDR1 and CDR2 are SGHRS and YFSETQ. The CDR3 loop spans 16 amino acids. V shed 4 bases, J shed 3 bases, and the junction held 10 bases outside the gene matches. CDR3 amino acids: CASSPGPGQGDTEAFF. CDR3 coding DNA: TGCGCCAGCAGCCCAGGACCGGGACAGGGAGACACTGAAGCTTTCTTT.

This clonotype appeared a few times. The chain employs TRBV7-9 and TRBJ2-2; D is unclear. Trimming removed 1 base from V and 6 bases from J, with 9 bases in between. Germline assignment: CDR1 SEHNR and CDR2 FQNEAQ (reference sequence). The CDR3 runs to 14 residues. The CDR3: CASSLDHIPGELFF. Here the CDR3 DNA reads TGTGCCAGCAGCTTAGATCACATTCCCGGGGAGCTGTTTTTT.

This clonotype was seen more than once but under ten times. The chain carries TRBV29-1 and TRBJ2-3; 15 nucleotides agree with TRBD2. CDR1 and CDR2 (germline): SQVTM, ANQGSEA. V lost 6 bases, J lost 2 bases, and 6 bases stayed unmatched. This CDR3 contains 16 residues. CDR3 sequence (DNA): TGCAGCGTGACAGGGACTAGCGGGGGGTCCACAGATACGCAGTATTTT. It yields the protein CSVTGTSGGSTDTQYF.

The chain employs TRBV20-1 and TRBJ2-2, with D tentatively TRBD1 (5 bases). The CDR3 loop spans 15 amino acids. The V end was cut by 0 bases, the J end by 4 bases, with 12 bases between. Per the germline V gene, CDR1 is DFQATT and CDR2 is SNEGSKA (reference sequence). The CDR3 DNA is TGCAGTGCTAGAGATGGCCAGGGAAGCACCGGGGAGCTGTTTTTT. It specifies CSARDGQGSTGELFF.

The sample holds a few counts of this clonotype. This rearrangement joins TRBV7-9 to TRBJ2-1; TRBD2 agrees at 9 bases. CDR1 SEHNR and CDR2 FQNEAQ come from the germline V gene (reference sequence). This CDR3 is 17 amino acids long. Trimming at V came to 11 bases and at J to 0 bases, leaving 14 bases not matched to a gene. The CDR3 protein is CAQARSGRNSSYNEQFF. CDR3 DNA sequence: TGTGCCCAGGCAAGGAGCGGGAGGAATAGCTCCTACAATGAGCAGTTCTTC.

V gene TRBV28 combines with J gene TRBJ2-7, with D possibly being TRBD2 (5 bases). V was trimmed by 4 bases and J by 0 bases, leaving 10 bases between them. The CDR3 runs to 14 residues. Germline lookup yields CDR1 MDHEN and CDR2 SYDVKM. CDR3 DNA: TGTGCCAGCAGTTCGGGGTCTGTCTCCTACGAGCAGTACGTC. Amino acid sequence: CASSSGSVSYEQYV.

The sample holds a few counts of this clonotype. The chain uses TRBV29-1 and TRBJ2-4; unclear D gene. V was pared by 5 bases and J by 4 bases, with 18 bases between. This CDR3 has 15 amino acids. The germline V gene encodes CDR1 SQVTM and CDR2 ANQGSEA. The CDR3 DNA sequence: TGCAGCGTTAAAGCCCGGGCGGCTGGAAAAAACATTCAGTACTTC. Encoded protein: CSVKARAAGKNIQYF.

The gene calls are TRBV5-1 and TRBJ1-2; D gene ambiguous. The CDR3 consists of 14 residues. Per the germline V gene, CDR1 is SGHRS and CDR2 is YFSETQ. V gave up 2 bases and J gave up 5 bases, with 13 bases separating them. CDR3 in amino acids: CASSFSGPGYGYTF. The CDR3 DNA reads as TGCGCCAGCAGCTTTTCCGGCCCCGGATATGGCTACACCTTC.

The chain joins TRBV30 to TRBJ1-1; D not certain. There are 11 residues in the CDR3. The germline V gene has CDR1 GTSNPN and CDR2 SVGIG (reference sequence). Trimming cost V 7 bases and J 0 bases, with 6 bases left between them. CDR3 DNA: TGTGCCTTTACCATGAACACTGAAGCTTTCTTT. Translating it yields CAFTMNTEAFF.

This clonotype was counted ten times or more. V usage is TRBV15 and J usage is TRBJ1-2; no clear D gene. Germline-derived CDR1 and CDR2 are LNHNV and YYDKDF (reference sequence). Between the trimmed V and J ends, which lost 3 bases and 5 bases, there was a span of 7 bases. This CDR3 is 12 amino acids long. In DNA, the CDR3 is TGTGCCACCAGCAGTGGCGTTTATGGCTACACCTTC. Its protein product is CATSSGVYGYTF.

The chain is built from TRBV5-1 and TRBJ1-1; D gene ambiguous. Germline V gene sequence: CDR1 SGHRS, CDR2 YFSETQ. Deletions cut 0 bases from V and 6 bases from J, with 15 bases between. There are 15 residues in the CDR3. The CDR3 sequence: CASSLENIHVAEAFF. CDR3 sequence (DNA): TGCGCCAGCAGCTTGGAAAATATTCACGTCGCTGAAGCTTTCTTT.

This clonotype was counted a few times. The genes are TRBV6-1 and TRBJ1-2, with D possibly matching TRBD1 (6 bases). This CDR3 is built from 13 residues. Trimming removed 6 bases at V and 4 bases at J, with 12 bases between. Germline V gene data show CDR1 as MNHNS and CDR2 as SASEGT. The CDR3 DNA follows: TGTGCCAGCAGGGACAGTACCATCTATGGCTACACCTTC. It codes for CASRDSTIYGYTF.

The sample holds a few counts of this clonotype. The chain joins TRBV9 to TRBJ2-5, with unresolved D. Between the trimmed V and J ends, which lost 3 bases and 5 bases, there was a span of 8 bases. Germline V CDR1 and CDR2: SGDLS, YYNGEE. This CDR3 has 12 amino acids. The CDR3 bases are TGTGCCAGCAGCGCGATCGGGGAGACCCAGTACTTC. Its protein product is CASSAIGETQYF.

This clonotype appeared many times. The chain employs TRBV5-1 and TRBJ2-2, with D uncertain. Germline-derived CDR1 and CDR2 are SGHRS and YFSETQ. This CDR3 region has 11 residues. The V gene lost 5 bases and the J gene lost 4 bases, with 3 bases spanning the gap. CDR3 sequence: CASRFTGELFF. In DNA, the CDR3 is TGCGCCAGCAGATTCACCGGGGAGCTGTTTTTT.